This T cell receptor (beta chain) was recovered during a study of blood T cell repertoires in COVID-19. By sample share, this clone is medium-sized. Measured with immunoSEQ multiplex PCR; TCRdb has only the in-frame clones, and not every one. Here the sample spans about 300,000 clones, approximately 88% being singletons. This CDR3 spans 15 amino acids. Germline CDR1 is ENHRY and CDR2 is SYGVKD. Trimming removed 0 bases from V and 4 bases from J, with 10 bases in between. The TCR comes from a man younger than 30 who had recovered from COVID-19. The genes are TRBV10-3 and TRBJ2-1; D is uncertain. What was sequenced was peripheral blood. For the CDR3, the DNA is TGTGCCATCAGTGAGTCGTTAGCTCGGTACAATGAGCAGTTCTTC. It yields the protein CAISESLARYNEQFF.